The TCR beta chain under discussion was sequenced for a study of T cell responses to AZD1222 COVID-19 vaccine. As regards this clone: No antigen is known for it.

Assay: immunoSEQ multiplex PCR; the TCRdb copy retains only in-frame clones and omits some. The repertoire holds approximately 130,000 clones, with about nine tenths as singletons. Germline assignment: CDR1 DFQATT and CDR2 SNEGSKA (reference sequence). The germline V and J ends were trimmed by 3 bases and 2 bases, with 20 bases remaining between them. The CDR3 extends over 16 amino acids. Broader study findings: Among those given AZD1222, only five or six were seropositive at baseline. Clonal diversity may have been underestimated, and the donors were mostly white British, with more females than males. Spike was spanned by vaccine-associated CD4 TCRs, which were dominant at 160-218 and 743-854. Two AZD1222 administrations were followed by greater Spike-specific TCR breadth and depth.

The sample was peripheral blood, taken on day 0 of AZD1222 vaccination. The receptor's source is an adult in good health. The chain has TRBV20-1 and TRBJ2-7; D tentatively fits TRBD1 or TRBD2 (5 bases each). CDR3 in amino acids: CSASTISGTPTYEQYF. In nucleotides, the CDR3 is TGCAGTGCTAGTACAATCTCAGGGACCCCGACCTACGAGCAGTACTTC.